The 20 T cell receptor beta chains given below trace back to one sample, sequenced in a study of Tregs in tolerant kidney transplant recipients. Sequenced by immunoSEQ multiplex PCR; TCRdb stores in-frame clones only, minus some. The data show 110,000 or so clones, with roughly 92% seen just once and approximately 0.6% held by the top ten. The sequencing sample was made of CD4+ T cells from blood. The receptors here all came from a human donor in good health.

There are a few counts of this clone. The rearrangement links TRBV27 to TRBJ1-5; D is undetermined. This CDR3 is 14 amino acids long. CDR1 is MNHEY, CDR2 SMNVEV, per germline (reference sequence). Trimming removed 3 bases at V and 2 bases at J, with 8 bases between. Here the CDR3 reads CASSLRAGNQPQHF. The CDR3 DNA follows: TGTGCCAGCAGTTTGAGGGCTGGCAATCAGCCCCAGCATTTT.

The chain employs TRBV10-1 and TRBJ2-3, with a tentative D call TRBD2 (6 bases). The CDR3 length is 14 residues. The V end was cut by 2 bases, the J end by 0 bases, with 6 bases between. Germline CDR1 and CDR2: WNHNN and SYGVQD (reference sequence). The chain's CDR3 is CASSEGGSTDTQYF. CDR3 nucleotides: TGCGCCAGCAGTGAGGGAGGGAGCACAGATACGCAGTATTTT.

The chain is built from TRBV19 and TRBJ2-3; D remains unclear. Trimming removed 6 bases from V and 7 bases from J, with 20 bases in between. CDR1 is LNHDA and CDR2 is SQIVND in the germline V gene (reference sequence). CDR3 length equals 15 residues. CDR3 amino acids: CASSPLNTGGHTQYF. The CDR3, as DNA: TGTGCCAGTAGCCCCTTGAACACCGGCGGTCATACGCAGTATTTT.

J is TRBJ2-2 and V is TRBV7-2, with 7 bases fitting TRBD2. The trim removed 5 bases at V and 0 bases at J, leaving 6 bases unmatched. CDR3 length: 16 residues. The V gene's germline CDR1 is SGHTA and CDR2 FQGNSA. CDR3 sequence (DNA): TGTGCCAGCAGCGAAGACAGCGGGACGAACACCGGGGAGCTGTTTTTT. Amino acids: CASSEDSGTNTGELFF.

V gene TRBV5-1 combines with J gene TRBJ2-3, with TRBD2 as a possible D gene (6 bases). The CDR3 is 14 amino acids. Germline assignment: CDR1 SGHRS and CDR2 YFSETQ. V shed 3 bases and J shed 9 bases, with 17 bases lying between them. In nucleotides, the CDR3 is TGCGCCAGCAGCTCACCACAACTAGCCGAGACGCAGTATTTT. Translation gives CASSSPQLAETQYF.

The gene calls are TRBV2 and TRBJ1-2; TRBD1 matches 7 bases. V trimming: 4 bases; J trimming: 2 bases; junction bases outside the gene matches: 4. Per germline, CDR1 SNHLY and CDR2 FYNNEI. The CDR3 extends over 14 amino acids. CDR3 coding DNA: TGTGCCAGCAGTGTTAGACAGGGAAACTATGGCTACACCTTC. This sequence encodes CASSVRQGNYGYTF.

This chain joins TRBV5-1 and TRBJ2-1; 10 bases match TRBD2. With V trimmed by 1 base and J by 5 bases, 3 bases remained unmatched. Germline V gene lookup returns CDR1 SGHRS and CDR2 YFSETQ. CDR3 length: 15 residues. The CDR3 reads CASSLTSGVNNEQFF. CDR3 DNA: TGCGCCAGCAGCTTGACTAGCGGGGTAAACAATGAGCAGTTCTTC.

The chain employs TRBV7-9 and TRBJ2-3; 8 bases line up with TRBD2. Losses at the gene ends were 2 bases for V and 6 bases for J; bases not matched to a gene: 10. This CDR3 contains 16 residues. From germline, CDR1 is SEHNR and CDR2 FQNEAQ (reference sequence). CDR3 DNA: TGTGCCAGCAGCTTACAGGGGCGGGAGGCCAGGGATACGCAGTATTTT. It encodes CASSLQGREARDTQYF.

This chain uses TRBV7-9 with TRBJ1-6, with D tentatively TRBD1 (5 bases). The ends were cut back, 5 bases at V and 1 base at J, with 9 bases in the middle. The CDR3 is made up of 15 amino acids. In germline, CDR1 is SEHNR, CDR2 FQNEAQ (reference sequence). CDR3 DNA: TGTGCCAGCAGCCCAGGGTTGTCCTATAATTCACCCCTCCACTTT. Protein sequence: CASSPGLSYNSPLHF.

The V and J genes are TRBV7-9 and TRBJ2-1; perhaps TRBD1 as D (6 bases). Looked up from germline, CDR1 is SEHNR and CDR2 is FQNEAQ (reference sequence). The CDR3 covers 14 residues. Trimming removed 5 bases at V and 9 bases at J, with 17 bases between. The CDR3 spells CASSPTGIVGEQFF. DNA for the CDR3: TGTGCCAGCAGCCCAACAGGGATCGTGGGTGAGCAGTTCTTC. Combining the CDR3 with reference TRBV7-9 and TRBJ2-1 gives the whole variable domain DTGVSQNPRHKITKRGQNVTFRCDPISEHNRLYWYRQTLGQGPEFLTYFQNEAQLEKSRLLSDRFSAERPKGSFSTLEIQRTEQGDSAMYLCASSPTGIVGEQFFGPGTRLTVL.

The CDR3 DNA follows: TGTGCCAGCAGTTCCCGAATGGGGACAGGGGCAAAAGAGACCCAGTACTTC. Amino acid sequence: CASSSRMGTGAKETQYF. The J gene is TRBJ2-5, the V gene TRBV11-2; 10 bases agree with TRBD1. The V gene's germline CDR1 is SGHAT and CDR2 FQNNGV. The V and J ends lost 6 bases and 3 bases, in that order; junction bases with no gene match: 13. CDR3 size: 17 residues. The full variable domain, its missing parts supplied by reference TRBV11-2 and TRBJ2-5, is EAGVAQSPRYKIIEKRQSVAFWCNPISGHATLYWYQQILGQGPKLLIQFQNNGVVDDSQLPKDRFSAERLKGVDSTLKIQPAKLEDSAVYLCASSSRMGTGAKETQYFGPGTRLLVL.

V is TRBV10-3 and J is TRBJ1-1, with TRBD1 as a possible D gene (5 bases). The germline V and J ends were trimmed by 4 bases and 5 bases, with 11 bases remaining between them. Germline V CDR1 and CDR2: ENHRY, SYGVKD. The CDR3 is made up of 13 amino acids. The CDR3: CAISVQGSTEAFF. The CDR3, as DNA: TGTGCCATCAGTGTGCAGGGAAGTACTGAAGCTTTCTTT.

The table lists this clone with a count of one. J is TRBJ1-5 and V is TRBV5-5; TRBD1 agrees at 10 bases. The CDR3 runs 16 residues. V shed 3 bases and J 6 bases; nucleotides not matched to a gene: 9. The germline V gene has CDR1 SGHKS and CDR2 YYEKEE (reference sequence). CDR3 in amino acids: CASSSRDRGPGQPQHF. The CDR3, as DNA: TGTGCCAGCAGCTCCCGAGACAGGGGGCCCGGTCAGCCCCAGCATTTT.

This clone showed up just once. The chain recombines TRBV4-1 with TRBJ2-3, with D possibly being TRBD2 (6 bases). The V end lost 1 base, the J end lost 0 bases, and 11 bases lay between the germline ends. The CDR3 has 16 amino acids. CDR1 is MGHRA and CDR2 is YSYEKL in the germline V gene. The CDR3 protein is CASSQGWGLSTDTQYF. CDR3 DNA: TGCGCCAGCAGCCAAGGGTGGGGACTTAGCACAGATACGCAGTATTTT.

The chain combines TRBV6-1 with TRBJ2-2; D ambiguous. CDR1 and CDR2 (germline): MNHNS, SASEGT. The V gene lost 6 bases and the J gene lost 1 base, with 9 bases spanning the gap. This CDR3 contains 14 residues. The CDR3 region has the DNA TGTGCCAGCAGACTGAGCCTGAACACCGGGGAGCTGTTTTTT. Its translation: CASRLSLNTGELFF.

This sequence joins TRBV6-1 and TRBJ1-1; TRBD1 is a possible D gene (6 bases). The ends were cut back, 0 bases at V and 11 bases at J, with 16 bases in the middle. The germline gives CDR1 MNHNS, CDR2 SASEGT. This CDR3 comprises 14 residues. The CDR3 is CASSEAGGWTEAFF. DNA of the CDR3: TGTGCCAGCAGTGAAGCCGGAGGGTGGACAGAGGCTTTCTTT.

The V call is TRBV10-3, the J call TRBJ1-3; 8 bases are shared with TRBD1. CDR3 size: 17 residues. After removal of 4 bases from V and 3 bases from J, the junction contained 11 bases not matched to a gene. Germline assignment: CDR1 ENHRY and CDR2 SYGVKD. CDR3: CAISASDRGSFGNTIYF. The CDR3 DNA follows: TGTGCCATCAGTGCTAGCGACAGGGGAAGTTTTGGAAACACCATATATTTT.

This clone occurred once. V usage is TRBV11-2 and J usage is TRBJ1-3; D is uncertain. The V gene's germline CDR1 is SGHAT and CDR2 FQNNGV. The CDR3 has 18 amino acids. The V and J ends lost 2 bases and 0 bases respectively, with 17 bases between them. In DNA form, the CDR3 reads TGTGCCAGCAGCTTAAGTTTTGCGGCGGGCCGCTCTGGAAACACCATATATTTT. Protein sequence: CASSLSFAAGRSGNTIYF.

The V call is TRBV7-8, the J call TRBJ1-1, with 9 bases lining up with TRBD1. This CDR3 comprises 14 residues. In germline, CDR1 is SGHVS, CDR2 FQNEAQ. Unmatched junction bases numbered 4, after V lost 4 bases and J lost 4 bases. The CDR3 nucleotides are TGTGCCAGCAGCTACAGGGGGCGGGTCACTGAAGCTTTCTTT. Translation gives CASSYRGRVTEAFF. The variable domain in full, completed from reference TRBV7-8 and TRBJ1-1, reads GAGVSQSPRYKVAKRGQDVALRCDPISGHVSLFWYQQALGQGPEFLTYFQNEAQLDKSGLPSDRFFAERPEGSVSTLKIQRTQQEDSAVYLCASSYRGRVTEAFFGQGTRLTVV.

The V gene is TRBV2, the J gene TRBJ2-1; 13 bases agree with TRBD2. J was trimmed by 7 bases and V by 5 bases; bases with no gene match: 5. The germline gives CDR1 SNHLY, CDR2 FYNNEI. The CDR3 totals 15 residues. The CDR3, as DNA: TGTGCCAGCAGTATGGGACTAGCGGGACTAAATGAGCAGTTCTTC. Translation: CASSMGLAGLNEQFF.